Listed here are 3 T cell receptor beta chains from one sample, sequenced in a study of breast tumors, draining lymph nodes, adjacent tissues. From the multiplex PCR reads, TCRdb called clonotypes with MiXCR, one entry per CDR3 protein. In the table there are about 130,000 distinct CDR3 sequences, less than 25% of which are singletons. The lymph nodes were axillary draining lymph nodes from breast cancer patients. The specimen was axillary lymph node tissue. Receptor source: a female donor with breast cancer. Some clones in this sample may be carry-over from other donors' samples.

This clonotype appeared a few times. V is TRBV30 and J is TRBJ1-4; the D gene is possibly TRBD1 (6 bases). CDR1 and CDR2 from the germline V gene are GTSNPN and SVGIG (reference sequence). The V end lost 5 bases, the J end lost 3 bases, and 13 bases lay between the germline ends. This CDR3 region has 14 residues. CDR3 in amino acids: CAWAYGTPNEKLFF. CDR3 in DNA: TGTGCCTGGGCTTACGGGACACCTAATGAAAAACTGTTTTTT. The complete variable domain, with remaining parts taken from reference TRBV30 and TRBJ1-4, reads SQTIHQWPATLVQPVGSPLSLECTVEGTSNPNLYWYRQAAGRGLQLLFYSVGIGQISSEVPQNLSASRPQDRQFILSSKKLLLSDSGFYLCAWAYGTPNEKLFFGSGTQLSVL.

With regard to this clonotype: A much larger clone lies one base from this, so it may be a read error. The CDR3 sequence: CASNSPSGELFF. The CDR3 nucleotides read TGTGCCAGTAACTCACCATCCGGGGAGCTGTTTTTT. The genes are TRBV12-3 or TRBV12-4 and TRBJ2-2; D remains ambiguous. The V gene lost 9 bases and the J gene lost 6 bases, with 11 bases spanning the gap. CDR3 length: 12 residues.

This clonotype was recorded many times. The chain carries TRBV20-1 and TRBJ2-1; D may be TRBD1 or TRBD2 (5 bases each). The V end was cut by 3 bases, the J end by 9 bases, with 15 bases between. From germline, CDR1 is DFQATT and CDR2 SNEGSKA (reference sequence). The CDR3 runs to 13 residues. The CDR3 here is CSARGVRAREQFF. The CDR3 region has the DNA TGCAGTGCTAGGGGAGTCAGGGCTCGTGAGCAGTTCTTC.